The present T cell receptor beta chain was sequenced within a study of cytomegalovirus exposure and HLA in healthy donors. Germline V CDR1 and CDR2: SGHVS, FQNEAQ. The CDR3 sequence is 15 residues long. V was clipped by 2 bases and J by 0 bases, with 9 bases between them. Researchers ran the PCR with 60 Vbeta and 13 Jbeta primers. Sequencing was performed with immunoSEQ multiplex PCR; in TCRdb, only in-frame clones are kept and a portion is missing. Of approximately 74,000 clones listed, approximately 57% are singletons. Sequencing was done on a sample of PBMCs. V gene TRBV7-8 combines with J gene TRBJ2-3; D is undetermined. The receptor comes from a young man in good health and CMV-seropositive. The CDR3 reads CASSLRLFSTDTQYF. For the CDR3, the DNA is TGTGCCAGCAGCTTACGGTTGTTTAGCACAGATACGCAGTATTTT.